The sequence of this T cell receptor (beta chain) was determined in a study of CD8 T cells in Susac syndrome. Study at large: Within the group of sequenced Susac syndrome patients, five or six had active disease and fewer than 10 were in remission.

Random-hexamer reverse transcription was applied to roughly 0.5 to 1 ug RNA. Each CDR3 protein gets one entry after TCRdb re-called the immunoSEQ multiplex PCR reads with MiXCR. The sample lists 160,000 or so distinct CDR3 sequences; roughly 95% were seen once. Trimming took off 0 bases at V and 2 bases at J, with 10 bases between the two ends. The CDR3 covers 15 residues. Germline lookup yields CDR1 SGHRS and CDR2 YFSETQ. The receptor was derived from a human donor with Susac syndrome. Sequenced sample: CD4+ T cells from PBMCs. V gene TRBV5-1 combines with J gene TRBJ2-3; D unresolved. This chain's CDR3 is CASSLALGPTDTQYF. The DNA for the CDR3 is TGCGCCAGCAGCTTGGCGCTAGGACCCACAGATACGCAGTATTTT.